This TCR beta chain was recovered during a study of blood T cells in healthy people across ages. As to this clonotype: The junction departs from germline at one end; a sequencing error may be responsible.

The germline CDR1 and CDR2 sequences are DFQATT and SNEGSKA (reference sequence). The CDR3 sequence is 14 residues long. Next came a second PCR, run for 7 to 11 cycles, which used a sample-barcoded 5' primer along with a J-beta primer mix. TCRdb fed the 5' RACE reads into MiXCR, producing one record per CDR3 protein. The sample lists about 680,000 distinct CDR3 sequences; over 45% were seen once. Sequencing was carried out using blood. The chain employs TRBV20-1 and TRBJ2-1, with 8 positions matching TRBD2. This receptor was identified in a woman aged 60 to 75 in good health. CDR3 protein: CSARVLAVYNKQFF. The DNA for the CDR3 is TGCAGTGCTAGGGTACTAGCGGTCTACAATAAGCAGTTCTTC.